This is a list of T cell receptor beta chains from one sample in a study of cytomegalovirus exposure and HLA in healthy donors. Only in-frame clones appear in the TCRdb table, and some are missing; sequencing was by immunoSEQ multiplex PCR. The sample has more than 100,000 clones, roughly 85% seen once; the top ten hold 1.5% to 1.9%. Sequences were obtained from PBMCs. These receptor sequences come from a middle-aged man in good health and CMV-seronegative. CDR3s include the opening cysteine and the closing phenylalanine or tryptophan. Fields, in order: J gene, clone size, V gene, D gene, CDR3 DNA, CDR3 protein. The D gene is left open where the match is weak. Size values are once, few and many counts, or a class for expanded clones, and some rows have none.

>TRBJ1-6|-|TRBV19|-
TGTGCCAGTAGTGTGAAGGGGAGGAATTCACCCCTCCACTTT
CASSVKGRNSPLHF
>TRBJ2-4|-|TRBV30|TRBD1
TGTGCCTGGAGTGGCGGGACAGGGGTCTTCATTCAGTACTTC
CAWSGGTGVFIQYF
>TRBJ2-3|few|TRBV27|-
TGTGCCAGCAGTTTATCGTGGACTGGCACAGATACGCAGTATTTT
CASSLSWTGTDTQYF
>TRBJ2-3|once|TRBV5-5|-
TGTGCCAGCAGCCCTTTAGCCATCACGACCACAGATACGCAGTATTTT
CASSPLAITTTDTQYF
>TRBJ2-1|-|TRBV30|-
TGTGCCTGGGATACAGGGACGGGATACAATGAGCAGTTCTTC
CAWDTGTGYNEQFF
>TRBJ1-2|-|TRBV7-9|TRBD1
TGTGCCAGCAGTCTCCCGGGACAGGGTCCGGAGGCCCTCTATGGCTACACCTTC
CASSLPGQGPEALYGYTF
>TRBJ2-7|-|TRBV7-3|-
TGTGCCAGCAGCTTCCATCATTGGGAGCTTAACTTC
CASSFHHWELNF
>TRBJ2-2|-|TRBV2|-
TGTGCCAGCATGGGACATTACACCGGGGAGCTGTTTTTT
CASMGHYTGELFF
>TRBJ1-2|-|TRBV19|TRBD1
TGTGCCAGTAGTATAGATGTAGGACAGGGGCAACGCTCCTATGGCTACACCTTC
CASSIDVGQGQRSYGYTF
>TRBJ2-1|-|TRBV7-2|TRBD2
TGTGCCAGCAGCTTAGCGCCCCTAGCGGGAGGTTACAATGAGCAGTTCTTC
CASSLAPLAGGYNEQFF
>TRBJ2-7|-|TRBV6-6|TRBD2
TGTGCCAGCAGTCCTCTAGGGACTAGCGGCGAGCAGTACTTC
CASSPLGTSGEQYF
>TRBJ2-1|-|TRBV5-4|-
TGTGCCAGCAGCTTAACTCCCCTTTCCTCCCTTGAGCAGTTCTTC
CASSLTPLSSLEQFF
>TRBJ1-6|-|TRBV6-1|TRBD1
TGTGCCACCCTAACAGGGGGGCATTCACCCCTCCACTTT
CATLTGGHSPLHF
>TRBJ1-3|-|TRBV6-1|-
TGTGCCAGCAGTGACCGAGTATACACCATATATTTT
CASSDRVYTIYF
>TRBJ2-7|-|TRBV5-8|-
TGTGCCAGCAGCTTCAACGAGCAGTACTTC
CASSFNEQYF
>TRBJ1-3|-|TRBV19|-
TGTGCCAGTAATCTAGGACGGGATTCTGGAAACACCATATATTTT
CASNLGRDSGNTIYF
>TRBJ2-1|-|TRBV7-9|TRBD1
TGTGCCAGCAGCATCGGACAGGGATCCTACAATGAGCAGTTCTTC
CASSIGQGSYNEQFF
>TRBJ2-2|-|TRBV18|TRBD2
TGTGCCACCTTAGGCCGTACTAGCGGGAGCGTGACCGGGGAGCTGTTTTTT
CATLGRTSGSVTGELFF
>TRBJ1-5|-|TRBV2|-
TGTGCCAGCAGAAGGGACACTGTGGAGCCCCAGCATTTT
CASRRDTVEPQHF
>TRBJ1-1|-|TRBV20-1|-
TGCAGTGCCGGTAGATCCACTGAAGCTTTCTTT
CSAGRSTEAFF
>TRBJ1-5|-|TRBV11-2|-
TGTGCCAGCAGCCCTAAAGCCCAGGGTAATGGCAATCAGCCCCAGCATTTT
CASSPKAQGNGNQPQHF
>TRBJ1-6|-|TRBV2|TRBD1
TGTGCCAGCAGTGAAACAGGGGGAAATAATTCACCCCTCCACTTT
CASSETGGNNSPLHF
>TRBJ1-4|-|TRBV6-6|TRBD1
TGTGCCAGCAGACAGACAGGGGACCTTGAAAAACTGTTTTTT
CASRQTGDLEKLFF
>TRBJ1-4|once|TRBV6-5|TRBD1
TGTGCCAGCAGTTACTCTACAGGGGGAAGTTGGGAAAAACTGTTTTTT
CASSYSTGGSWEKLFF
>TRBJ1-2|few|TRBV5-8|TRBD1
TGTGCCAGCAGCTTGTTGGGACAGGTTGATGGCTACACCTTC
CASSLLGQVDGYTF
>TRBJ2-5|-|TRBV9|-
TGTGCCAGCAGCGTTTGGGGGGGGCTGCGAGAGACCCAGTACTTC
CASSVWGGLRETQYF
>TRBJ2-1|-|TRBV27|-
TGTGCCAGTCGGAGGTCCCTCCAGGGGGAGCAGTTCTTC
CASRRSLQGEQFF
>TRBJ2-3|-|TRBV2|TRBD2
TGTGCCAACCCAGCGGGGGCAGGGGATACGCAGTATTTT
CANPAGAGDTQYF
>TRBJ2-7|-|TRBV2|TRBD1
TGTGCCAGTTCTCGGGGACAGGGTTGGGACGAGCAGTACTTC
CASSRGQGWDEQYF
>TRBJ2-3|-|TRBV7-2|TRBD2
TGTGCCAGCAGCCGCGCGGGGGGGCCCCCCGATACGCAGTATTTT
CASSRAGGPPDTQYF
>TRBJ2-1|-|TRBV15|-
TGTGCCACCAGCAGAGAAATCGGCTGGGGCGGCAATGAGCAGTTCTTC
CATSREIGWGGNEQFF
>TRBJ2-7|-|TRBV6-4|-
TGTGCCAGCAGTGACTCGAAGGAGGGTTCGGTCTCCTCCTACGAGCAGTACTTC
CASSDSKEGSVSSYEQYF
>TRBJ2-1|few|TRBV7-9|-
TGTGCCAGCAGCTTAAGCGGCCCCCACAATGAGCAGTTCTTC
CASSLSGPHNEQFF
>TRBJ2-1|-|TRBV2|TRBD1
TGTGCCAGCAGTAAAGACAGGGGGGATGAGCAGTTCTTC
CASSKDRGDEQFF
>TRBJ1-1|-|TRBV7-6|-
TGTGCCAGCAGCCCAGGGCCGAACACTGAAGCTTTCTTT
CASSPGPNTEAFF
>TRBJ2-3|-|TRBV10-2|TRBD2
TGCGCCAGCAGCGGGACTAGCGGAGCTGTGGATACGCAGTATTTT
CASSGTSGAVDTQYF
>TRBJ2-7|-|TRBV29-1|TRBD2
TGCAGCGTTGAAATGGGGGGACTAGCGGGAGGGCCGGATGAGCAGTACTTC
CSVEMGGLAGGPDEQYF
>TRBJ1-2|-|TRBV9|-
TGTGCCAGCAGCGGAGAGGGAAGCGACTATGGCTACACCTTC
CASSGEGSDYGYTF
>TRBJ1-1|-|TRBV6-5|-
TGTGCCAGCACCAGGGAGGGAATGAACACTGAAGCTTTCTTT
CASTREGMNTEAFF
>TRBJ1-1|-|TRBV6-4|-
TGTGCCAGCAGTGACTCCGGCGGGGAAGCTTTCTTT
CASSDSGGEAFF
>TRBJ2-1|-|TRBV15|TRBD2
TGTGCCACCAGCTCCCCGACTAGCGGGAGGTCCTACAATGAGCAGTTCTTC
CATSSPTSGRSYNEQFF
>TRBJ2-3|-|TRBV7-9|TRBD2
TGTGCCAGCAGCTTAGATTCAGCGGGAGCGCCTAGCACAGATACGCAGTATTTT
CASSLDSAGAPSTDTQYF
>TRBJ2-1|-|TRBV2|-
TGTGCCAGCAGGGAGCGGTCCTACAATGAGCAGTTCTTC
CASRERSYNEQFF
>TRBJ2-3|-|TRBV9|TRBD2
TGTGCCAGCAGCGCCAGTAGCGGGAGTGCAGATACGCAGTATTTT
CASSASSGSADTQYF
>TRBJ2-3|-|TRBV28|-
TGTGCCAGCAGTTTGTGGCGGGGAACTAGCACAGATACGCAGTATTTT
CASSLWRGTSTDTQYF
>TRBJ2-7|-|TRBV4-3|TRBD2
TGCGCCAGCAGCCAAGATTCGGCTAGCGGGTACGAGCAGTACTTC
CASSQDSASGYEQYF
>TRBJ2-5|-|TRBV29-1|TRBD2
TGCAGCGTTTGGCTAGCGGGAGAAGAGACCCAGTACTTC
CSVWLAGEETQYF
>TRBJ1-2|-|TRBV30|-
TGTGCCTGGACGAGACAGTCTAACTATGGCTACACCTTC
CAWTRQSNYGYTF
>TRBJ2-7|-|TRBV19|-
TGTGCCAGTAGTATAGGAGTGAGAACCTACGAGCAGTACTTC
CASSIGVRTYEQYF
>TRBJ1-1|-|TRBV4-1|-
TGCGCCAGCAGCCAAGATTGGCTGGCTTTCTTT
CASSQDWLAFF
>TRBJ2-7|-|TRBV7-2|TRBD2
TGTGCCAGCAGCCTAGAGGGACTAGCTGCCGGCGAGCAGTACTTC
CASSLEGLAAGEQYF